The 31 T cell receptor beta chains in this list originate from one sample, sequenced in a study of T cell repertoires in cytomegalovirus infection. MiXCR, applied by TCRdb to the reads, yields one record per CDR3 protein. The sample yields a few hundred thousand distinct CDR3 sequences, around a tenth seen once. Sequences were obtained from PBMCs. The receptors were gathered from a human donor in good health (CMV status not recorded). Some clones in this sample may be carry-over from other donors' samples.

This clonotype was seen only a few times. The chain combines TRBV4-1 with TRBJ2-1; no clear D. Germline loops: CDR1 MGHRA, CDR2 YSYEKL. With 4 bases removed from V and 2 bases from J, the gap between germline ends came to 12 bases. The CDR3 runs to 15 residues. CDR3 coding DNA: TGCGCCAGCAGCCCTAGGGCTGAAGCCTACAATGAGCAGTTCTTC. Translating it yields CASSPRAEAYNEQFF.

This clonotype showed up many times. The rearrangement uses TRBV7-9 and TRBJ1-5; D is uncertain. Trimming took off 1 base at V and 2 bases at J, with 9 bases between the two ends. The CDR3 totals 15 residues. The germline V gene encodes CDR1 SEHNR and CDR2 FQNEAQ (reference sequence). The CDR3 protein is CASSLGPLGNQPQHF. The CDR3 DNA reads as TGTGCCAGCAGCTTAGGGCCGTTGGGCAATCAGCCCCAGCATTTT.

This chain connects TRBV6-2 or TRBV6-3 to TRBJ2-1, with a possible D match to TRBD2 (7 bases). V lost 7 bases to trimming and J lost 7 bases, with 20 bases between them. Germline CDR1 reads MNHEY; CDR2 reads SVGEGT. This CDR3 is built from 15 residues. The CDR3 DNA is TGTGCCAGCACCAATACTCGGGGGGCAGATAATGAGCAGTTCTTC. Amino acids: CASTNTRGADNEQFF.

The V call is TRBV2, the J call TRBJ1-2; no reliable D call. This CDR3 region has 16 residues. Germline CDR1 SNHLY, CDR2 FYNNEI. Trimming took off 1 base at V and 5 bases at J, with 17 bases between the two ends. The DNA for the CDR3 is TGTGCCAGCAGTGAAGGGGTCGGGCCCATGGATTATGGCTACACCTTC. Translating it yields CASSEGVGPMDYGYTF.

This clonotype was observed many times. CDR3 DNA sequence: TGTGCCAGCAGTTCTTTTGAGGCAGCTAACTATGGCTACACCTTC. This gives the protein CASSSFEAANYGYTF. The chain carries TRBV6-2 or TRBV6-3 and TRBJ1-2; no clear D gene. V lost 4 bases, J lost 0 bases, and 12 bases lay in between. The CDR3 extends over 15 amino acids. Germline V CDR1 and CDR2: MNHEY, SVGEGT.

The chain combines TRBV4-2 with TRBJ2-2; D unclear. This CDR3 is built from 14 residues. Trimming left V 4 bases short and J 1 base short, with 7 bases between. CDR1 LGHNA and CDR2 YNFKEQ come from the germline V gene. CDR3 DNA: TGTGCCAGCAGCCCCGAGCGGAACACCGGGGAGCTGTTTTTT. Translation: CASSPERNTGELFF.

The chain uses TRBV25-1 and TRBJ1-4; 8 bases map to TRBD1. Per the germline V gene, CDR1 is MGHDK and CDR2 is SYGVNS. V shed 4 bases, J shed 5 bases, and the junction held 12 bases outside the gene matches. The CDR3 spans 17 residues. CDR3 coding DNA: TGTGCCAGCAGTGGGCCGGACAGGGCGAGGTACAATGAAAAACTGTTTTTT. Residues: CASSGPDRARYNEKLFF.

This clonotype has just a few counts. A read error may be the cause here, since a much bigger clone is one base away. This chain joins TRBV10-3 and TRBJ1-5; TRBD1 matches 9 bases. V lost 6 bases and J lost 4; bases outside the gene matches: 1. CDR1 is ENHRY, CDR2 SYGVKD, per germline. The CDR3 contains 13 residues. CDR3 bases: TGTGCCATCAGCGGACAGGGGAATCAGCCCCAGCATTTT. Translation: CAISGQGNQPQHF.

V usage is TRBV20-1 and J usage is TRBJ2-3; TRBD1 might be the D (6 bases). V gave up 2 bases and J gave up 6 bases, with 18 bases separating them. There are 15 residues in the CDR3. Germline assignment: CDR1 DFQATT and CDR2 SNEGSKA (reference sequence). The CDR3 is CSARPATHRADTQYF. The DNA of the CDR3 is TGCAGTGCTAGACCCGCCACGCACAGGGCGGATACGCAGTATTTT.

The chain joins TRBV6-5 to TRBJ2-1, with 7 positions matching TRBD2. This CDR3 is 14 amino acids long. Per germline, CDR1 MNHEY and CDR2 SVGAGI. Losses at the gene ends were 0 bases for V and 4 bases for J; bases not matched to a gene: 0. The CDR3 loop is CASSYSGGYNEQFF. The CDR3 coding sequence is TGTGCCAGCAGTTACTCCGGGGGGTACAATGAGCAGTTCTTC.

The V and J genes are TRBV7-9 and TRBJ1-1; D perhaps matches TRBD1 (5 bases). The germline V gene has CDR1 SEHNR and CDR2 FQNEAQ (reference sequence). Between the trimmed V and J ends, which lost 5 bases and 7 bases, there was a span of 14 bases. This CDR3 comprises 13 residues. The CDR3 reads CASSPPRGVEAFF. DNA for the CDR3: TGTGCCAGCAGCCCCCCTCGGGGGGTTGAAGCTTTCTTT.

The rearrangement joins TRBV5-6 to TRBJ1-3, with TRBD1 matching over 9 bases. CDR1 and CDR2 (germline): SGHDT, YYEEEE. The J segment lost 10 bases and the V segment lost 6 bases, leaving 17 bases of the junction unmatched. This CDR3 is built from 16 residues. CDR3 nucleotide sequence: TGTGCCAGCACAAAACCGGGACAGGGTTCGGAAAGAACCATATATTTT. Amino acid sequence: CASTKPGQGSERTIYF.

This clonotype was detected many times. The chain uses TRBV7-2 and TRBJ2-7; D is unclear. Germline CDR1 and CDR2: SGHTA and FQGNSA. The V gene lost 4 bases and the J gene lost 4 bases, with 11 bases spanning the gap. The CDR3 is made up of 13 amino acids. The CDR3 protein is CASSSPSRYEQYF. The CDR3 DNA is TGTGCCAGCAGCTCCCCTTCTAGGTACGAGCAGTACTTC. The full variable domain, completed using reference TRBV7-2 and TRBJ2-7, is GAGVSQSPSNKVTEKGKDVELRCDPISGHTALYWYRQSLGQGLEFLIYFQGNSAPDKSGLPSDRFSAERTGGSVSTLTIQRTQQEDSAVYLCASSSPSRYEQYFGPGTRLTVT.

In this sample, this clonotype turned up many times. CDR3 sequence reads: CASSFTSGSAEQFF. CDR3 coding DNA: TGTGCCAGCAGCTTCACTAGCGGGAGTGCTGAGCAGTTCTTC. This chain connects TRBV11-3 to TRBJ2-1, with 11 bases lining up with TRBD2. CDR1 and CDR2 (germline): SGHNT, YENEEA. Germline trimming cut 3 bases from V and 9 bases from J; bases unmatched to any gene: 4. The CDR3 runs 14 residues.

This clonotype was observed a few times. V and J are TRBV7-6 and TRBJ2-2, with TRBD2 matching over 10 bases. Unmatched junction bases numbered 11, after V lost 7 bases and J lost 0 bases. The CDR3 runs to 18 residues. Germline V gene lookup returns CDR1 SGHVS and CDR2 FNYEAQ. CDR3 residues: CASTILAGLITNTGELFF. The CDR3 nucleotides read TGTGCCAGCACCATACTAGCGGGGTTGATTACGAACACCGGGGAGCTGTTTTTT.

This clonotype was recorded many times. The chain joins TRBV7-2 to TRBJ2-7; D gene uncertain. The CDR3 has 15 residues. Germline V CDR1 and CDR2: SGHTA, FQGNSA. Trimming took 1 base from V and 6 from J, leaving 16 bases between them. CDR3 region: CASSLEMGFRREQYF. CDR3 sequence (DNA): TGTGCCAGCAGCTTAGAGATGGGCTTTCGTCGCGAGCAGTACTTC.

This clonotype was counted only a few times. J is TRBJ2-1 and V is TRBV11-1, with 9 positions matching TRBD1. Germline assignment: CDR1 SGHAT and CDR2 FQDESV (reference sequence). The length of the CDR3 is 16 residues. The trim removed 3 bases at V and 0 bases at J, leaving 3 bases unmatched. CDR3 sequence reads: CASSLTGGFSYNEQFF. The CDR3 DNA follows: TGTGCCAGCAGCTTGACAGGGGGGTTCTCCTACAATGAGCAGTTCTTC.

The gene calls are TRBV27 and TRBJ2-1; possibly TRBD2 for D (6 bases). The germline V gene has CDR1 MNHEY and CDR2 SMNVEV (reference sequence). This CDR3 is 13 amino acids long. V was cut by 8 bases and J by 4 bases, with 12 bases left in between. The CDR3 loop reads CASRRAGYNEQFF. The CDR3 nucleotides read TGTGCCAGCCGGAGGGCCGGGTACAATGAGCAGTTCTTC.

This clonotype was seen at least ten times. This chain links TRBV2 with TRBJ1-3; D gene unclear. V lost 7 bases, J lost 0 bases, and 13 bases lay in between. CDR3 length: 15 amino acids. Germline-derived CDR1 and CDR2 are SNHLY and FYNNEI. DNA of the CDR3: TGTGCCAGCATACCGACATTGAGCTCTGGAAACACCATATATTTT. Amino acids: CASIPTLSSGNTIYF.

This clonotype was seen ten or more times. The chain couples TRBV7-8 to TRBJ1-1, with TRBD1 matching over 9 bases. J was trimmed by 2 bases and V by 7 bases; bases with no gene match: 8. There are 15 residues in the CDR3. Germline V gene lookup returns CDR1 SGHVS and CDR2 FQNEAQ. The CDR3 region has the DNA TGTGCCAGCACCCCCATGGGACAGGGTAACACTGAAGCTTTCTTT. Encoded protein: CASTPMGQGNTEAFF. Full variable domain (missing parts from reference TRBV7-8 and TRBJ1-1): GAGVSQSPRYKVAKRGQDVALRCDPISGHVSLFWYQQALGQGPEFLTYFQNEAQLDKSGLPSDRFFAERPEGSVSTLKIQRTQQEDSAVYLCASTPMGQGNTEAFFGQGTRLTVV.

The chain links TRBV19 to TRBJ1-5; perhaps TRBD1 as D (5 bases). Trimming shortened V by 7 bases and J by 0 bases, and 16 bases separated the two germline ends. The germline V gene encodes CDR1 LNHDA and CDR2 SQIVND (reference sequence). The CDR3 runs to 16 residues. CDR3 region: CASTRGADNSNQPQHF. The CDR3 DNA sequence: TGTGCCAGTACCCGAGGGGCAGATAATAGCAATCAGCCCCAGCATTTT.

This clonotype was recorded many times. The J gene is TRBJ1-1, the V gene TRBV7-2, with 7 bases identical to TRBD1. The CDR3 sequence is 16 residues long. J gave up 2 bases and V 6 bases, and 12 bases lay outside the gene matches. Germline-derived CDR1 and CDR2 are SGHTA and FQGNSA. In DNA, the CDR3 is TGTGCCAGCAGGAGTTCACCGGGACAGAAAAACACTGAAGCTTTCTTT. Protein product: CASRSSPGQKNTEAFF.

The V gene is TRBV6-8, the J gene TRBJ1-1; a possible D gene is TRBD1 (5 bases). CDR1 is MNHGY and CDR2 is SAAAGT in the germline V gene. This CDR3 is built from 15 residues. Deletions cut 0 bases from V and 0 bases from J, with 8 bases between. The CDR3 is CASSYSRVMNTEAFF. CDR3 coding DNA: TGTGCCAGCAGTTACTCCAGGGTCATGAACACTGAAGCTTTCTTT.

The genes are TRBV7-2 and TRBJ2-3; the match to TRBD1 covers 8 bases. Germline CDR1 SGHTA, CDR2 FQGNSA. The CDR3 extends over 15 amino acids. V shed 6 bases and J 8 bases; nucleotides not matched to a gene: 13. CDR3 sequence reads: CASRSGQGGLGTQYF. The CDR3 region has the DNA TGTGCCAGCAGATCTGGACAGGGAGGTTTAGGTACGCAGTATTTT. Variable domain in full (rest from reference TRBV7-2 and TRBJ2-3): GAGVSQSPSNKVTEKGKDVELRCDPISGHTALYWYRQSLGQGLEFLIYFQGNSAPDKSGLPSDRFSAERTGGSVSTLTIQRTQQEDSAVYLCASRSGQGGLGTQYFGPGTRLTVL.

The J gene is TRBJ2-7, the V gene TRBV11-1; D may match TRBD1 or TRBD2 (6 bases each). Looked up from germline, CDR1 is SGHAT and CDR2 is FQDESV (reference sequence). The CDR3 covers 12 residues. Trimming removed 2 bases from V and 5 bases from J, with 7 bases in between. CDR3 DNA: TGTGCCAGCAGCTTAAGGGGGGACGAGCAGTACTTC. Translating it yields CASSLRGDEQYF.

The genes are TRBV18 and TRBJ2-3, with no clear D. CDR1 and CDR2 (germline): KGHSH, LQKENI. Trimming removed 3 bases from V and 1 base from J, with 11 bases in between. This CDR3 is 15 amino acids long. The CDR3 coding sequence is TGTGCCAGCTCACCGGAATTTGAGGGCACAGATACGCAGTATTTT. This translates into CASSPEFEGTDTQYF.

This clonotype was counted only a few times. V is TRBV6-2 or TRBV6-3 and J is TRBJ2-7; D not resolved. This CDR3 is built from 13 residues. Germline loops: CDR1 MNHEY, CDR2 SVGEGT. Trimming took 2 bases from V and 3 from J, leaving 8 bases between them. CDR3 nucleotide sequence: TGTGCCAGCAGTTACCGCCCCGTCTACGAGCAGTACTTC. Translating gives CASSYRPVYEQYF.

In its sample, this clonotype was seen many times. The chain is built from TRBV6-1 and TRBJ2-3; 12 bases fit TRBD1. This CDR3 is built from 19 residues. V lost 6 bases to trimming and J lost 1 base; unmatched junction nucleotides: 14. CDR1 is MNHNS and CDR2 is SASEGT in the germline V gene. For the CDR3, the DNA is TGTGCCAGCAGCACACGCCGGGACAGGGGGCGAATTGGCACAGATACGCAGTATTTT. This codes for CASSTRRDRGRIGTDTQYF.

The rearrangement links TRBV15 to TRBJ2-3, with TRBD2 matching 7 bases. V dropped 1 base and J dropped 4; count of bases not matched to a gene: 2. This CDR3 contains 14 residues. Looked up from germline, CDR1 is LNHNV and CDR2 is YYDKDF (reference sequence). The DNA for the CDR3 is TGTGCCACCAGCAGAGTTCTAGCGGCAGATACGCAGTATTTT. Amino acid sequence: CATSRVLAADTQYF.

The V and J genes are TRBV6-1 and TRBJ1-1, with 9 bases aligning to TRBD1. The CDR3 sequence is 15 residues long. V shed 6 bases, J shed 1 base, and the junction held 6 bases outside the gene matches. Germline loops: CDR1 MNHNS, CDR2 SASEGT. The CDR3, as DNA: TGTGCCAGCAGACGTACAGGGGGCACGAACACTGAAGCTTTCTTT. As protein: CASRRTGGTNTEAFF.

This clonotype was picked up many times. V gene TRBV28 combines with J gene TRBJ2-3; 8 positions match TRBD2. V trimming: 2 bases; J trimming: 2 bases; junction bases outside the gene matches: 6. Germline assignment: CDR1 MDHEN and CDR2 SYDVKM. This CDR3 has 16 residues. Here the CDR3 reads CASSLMAGGNTDTQYF. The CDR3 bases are TGTGCCAGCAGTTTAATGGCGGGAGGTAACACAGATACGCAGTATTTT.